The 19 T cell receptor beta chains below were found in one sample sequenced in a study of T cell repertoires in cytomegalovirus infection. No antigen has been assigned to these receptors. TCRdb passed the reads through MiXCR, listing each CDR3 protein once. The data hold roughly 500,000 distinct CDR3 sequences, with around 30% observed a single time. The specimen was cultured PBMCs, collected from culture after CMV antigen stimulation. The receptors were gathered from a human donor in good health (CMV status not recorded). Some clones in this sample may be carry-over from other donors' samples.

The V and J genes are TRBV11-2 and TRBJ2-7; 12 positions agree with TRBD2. The ends lost 4 bases at V and 1 base at J; junction bases unmatched: 2. Looked up from germline, CDR1 is SGHAT and CDR2 is FQNNGV. CDR3 length: 15 amino acids. CDR3 nucleotide sequence: TGTGCCAGCAGCTGGACTAGCGGGACGTCCTACGAGCAGTACGTC. It encodes CASSWTSGTSYEQYV.

This clonotype was detected a few times. The rearrangement joins TRBV11-2 to TRBJ2-7, with TRBD2 as a possible D gene (6 bases). This CDR3 comprises 13 residues. Germline CDR1 and CDR2: SGHAT and FQNNGV. V was trimmed by 5 bases and J by 2 bases, leaving 10 bases between them. DNA for the CDR3: TGTGCCAGCAGCCACGGGGGTCCCTACGAGCAGTACGTC. It is translated as CASSHGGPYEQYV.

The V and J genes are TRBV4-1 and TRBJ1-5; D gene ambiguous. The CDR3 length is 14 residues. Germline V CDR1 and CDR2: MGHRA, YSYEKL. The V end was cut by 4 bases, the J end by 10 bases, with 17 bases between. The CDR3 nucleotides are TGCGCCAGCAGCCTTGGACGGATGGATGTTCCCCAGCATTTT. Translating it yields CASSLGRMDVPQHF.

This chain joins TRBV10-3 and TRBJ2-1; 9 bases are shared with TRBD1. Germline CDR1 ENHRY, CDR2 SYGVKD. This CDR3 has 15 residues. Trimming removed 4 bases from V and 4 bases from J; junction bases left unmatched: 5. CDR3 loop: CAISGGQGRYNEQFF. The CDR3 bases are TGTGCCATCAGTGGGGGACAGGGTCGATACAATGAGCAGTTCTTC.

The chain uses TRBV11-2 and TRBJ2-6; 8 bases fit TRBD1. The trim removed 5 bases at V and 0 bases at J, leaving 15 bases unmatched. The CDR3 has 20 amino acids. CDR1 SGHAT and CDR2 FQNNGV come from the germline V gene. The CDR3 DNA reads as TGTGCCAGCAGCCTCTCGCTTGGGACAGGAATCCTCTCTGGGGCCAACGTCCTGACTTTC. Amino acid sequence: CASSLSLGTGILSGANVLTF.

This clonotype was seen a handful of times. The chain links TRBV28 to TRBJ2-3; 7 bases agree with TRBD1. J was trimmed by 0 bases and V by 8 bases; bases with no gene match: 14. CDR3 length: 17 amino acids. The germline CDR1 and CDR2 sequences are MDHEN and SYDVKM. The CDR3 DNA sequence: TGTGCCAGCCTTCACCGCAGGGGGTTACTAAGCACAGATACGCAGTATTTT. Amino acids: CASLHRRGLLSTDTQYF.

This clonotype was counted a few times. The V gene is TRBV28, the J gene TRBJ2-5; TRBD1 might be the D (5 bases). The CDR3 spans 17 residues. The V and J ends lost 7 bases and 1 base respectively, with 22 bases between them. CDR1 and CDR2 from the germline V gene are MDHEN and SYDVKM. Here the CDR3 DNA reads TGTGCCAGCACCACTTTGCGGCGCAGGGCGTCCCAAGAGACCCAGTACTTC. This sequence encodes CASTTLRRRASQETQYF.

There are a few counts of this clonotype. The chain has TRBV6-1 and TRBJ2-5; D gene unclear. The length of the CDR3 is 14 residues. Germline V gene lookup returns CDR1 MNHNS and CDR2 SASEGT. The V end lost 8 bases, the J end lost 9 bases, and 22 bases lay between the germline ends. Here the CDR3 DNA reads TGTGCCAGCGCCTACGAAACAGACGAAGGGTCCCAGTACTTC. Protein: CASAYETDEGSQYF.

This clonotype showed up just a few times. The chain employs TRBV12-3 or TRBV12-4 and TRBJ1-5; D perhaps matches TRBD1 (6 bases). V shed 4 bases and J shed 6 bases, with 22 bases lying between them. The CDR3 consists of 17 residues. In DNA, the CDR3 is TGTGCCAGCAGTTCCTACCCGAGGGGGGGGCGAGGTCAGCCCCAGCATTTT. It specifies CASSSYPRGGRGQPQHF.

V and J are TRBV29-1 and TRBJ2-2, with 8 bases identical to TRBD1. This CDR3 region has 14 residues. The germline V gene has CDR1 SQVTM and CDR2 ANQGSEA. V gave up 5 bases and J gave up 2 bases; unmatched junction bases: 4. The CDR3 protein is CSVLTGANTGELFF. The CDR3 bases are TGCAGCGTTCTGACAGGGGCAAACACCGGGGAGCTGTTTTTT.

The chain joins TRBV7-3 to TRBJ2-1, with D unclear. There are 18 residues in the CDR3. Per germline, CDR1 SGHTA and CDR2 FQGTGA. Trimming shortened V by 5 bases and J by 3 bases, and 23 bases separated the two germline ends. In DNA form, the CDR3 reads TGTGCCAGCAGCCAAATCTCCCGCGCCAACGTGTTCTACAATGAGCAGTTCTTC. It yields the protein CASSQISRANVFYNEQFF.

This chain joins TRBV29-1 and TRBJ2-6; possibly TRBD1 for D (8 bases). Trimming left V 6 bases short and J 2 bases short, with 20 bases between. Germline CDR1 is SQVTM and CDR2 is ANQGSEA. This CDR3 has 17 amino acids. The CDR3 nucleotides are TGCAGCGTGATACAGGGGGGGGCGAGCCCTGGGGCCAACGTCCTGACTTTC. This gives the protein CSVIQGGASPGANVLTF.

This clonotype was observed a few times. This chain connects TRBV6-2 or TRBV6-3 to TRBJ1-3; D not resolved. The germline V and J ends were trimmed by 6 bases and 4 bases, with 13 bases remaining between them. The CDR3 length is 14 residues. From germline, CDR1 is MNHEY and CDR2 SVGEGT. The CDR3 here is CASRPAAAGNTIYF. The CDR3 DNA reads TGTGCCAGCAGGCCCGCGGCGGCCGGAAACACCATATATTTT.

This clonotype was counted at least ten times. The chain combines TRBV7-2 with TRBJ2-3; D might be TRBD1 or TRBD2, each matching 5 bases. This CDR3 comprises 13 residues. Germline values: CDR1 SGHTA, CDR2 FQGNSA. The V end lost 5 bases, the J end lost 6 bases, and 12 bases lay between the germline ends. As DNA, the CDR3 is TGTGCCAGCAGCCTAGGGACCTTCGATACGCAGTATTTT. This encodes CASSLGTFDTQYF.

The chain carries TRBV12-3 or TRBV12-4 and TRBJ2-1; D possibly corresponds to TRBD1 (5 bases). The CDR3 consists of 10 residues. Trimming took 8 bases from V and 10 from J, leaving 9 bases between them. In nucleotides, the CDR3 is TGTGCCAGCGGGGCGAGGGAGCAGTTCTTC. Encoded protein: CASGAREQFF.

The J gene is TRBJ2-7, the V gene TRBV4-3; 7 nucleotides line up with TRBD2. Germline CDR1 reads LGHNA; CDR2 reads YSLEER. The CDR3 consists of 16 residues. Trimming removed 1 base from V and 1 base from J; junction bases left unmatched: 7. CDR3: CASSQAAGQGSYEQYF. CDR3 bases: TGCGCCAGCAGCCAAGCAGCGGGGCAAGGGTCCTACGAGCAGTACTTC.

The chain joins TRBV12-3 or TRBV12-4 to TRBJ1-5; a possible D gene is TRBD1 (5 bases). CDR3 length: 14 residues. V lost 6 bases to trimming and J lost 4 bases, with 13 bases between them. The CDR3 is CASRKDGQNQPQHF. For the CDR3, the DNA is TGTGCCAGCAGAAAGGACGGACAAAATCAGCCCCAGCATTTT.

This clonotype was seen a few times. The J gene is TRBJ1-4, the V gene TRBV7-2; D unclear. Germline CDR1 reads SGHTA; CDR2 reads FQGNSA. The CDR3 is 13 amino acids. V was clipped by 2 bases and J by 7 bases, with 8 bases between them. The CDR3: CASSLWAGEKLFF. The CDR3 region has the DNA TGTGCCAGCAGCTTATGGGCCGGTGAAAAACTGTTTTTT.

V and J are TRBV7-9 and TRBJ1-3; D is perhaps TRBD1 (6 bases). The germline V gene has CDR1 SEHNR and CDR2 FQNEAQ (reference sequence). The CDR3 contains 16 residues. The germline V and J ends were trimmed by 5 bases and 1 base, with 15 bases remaining between them. The CDR3 nucleotides read TGTGCCAGCAGCCCCGGGCAGGGGCTTTCTGGAAACACCATATATTTT. Amino acid sequence: CASSPGQGLSGNTIYF.